These 21 T cell receptor beta chains were sequenced from one sample in a study of blood T cell repertoires in COVID-19. Repertoires were generated with immunoSEQ multiplex PCR, while TCRdb's copy carries only in-frame clones and drops some. Among some 300,000 clones listed, roughly 91% were seen once. Sequenced material: PBMCs or T cells enriched from blood (not recorded which). These receptors all come from a woman between 50 and 59 years old who had been exposed to COVID-19.

The V and J genes are TRBV6-5 and TRBJ1-5; 7 bases are a match to TRBD1. CDR1 is MNHEY, CDR2 SVGAGI, per germline. CDR3 length: 15 residues. J lost 7 bases, V lost 4 bases, and 10 bases had no gene match. The CDR3 region is CASSSDRDSDQPQHF. DNA for the CDR3: TGTGCCAGCAGTTCAGACCGGGACAGCGACCAGCCCCAGCATTTT.

This chain connects TRBV11-2 to TRBJ1-1, with 9 bases matching TRBD1. Germline V gene sequence: CDR1 SGHAT, CDR2 FQNNGV. V shed 0 bases and J 8 bases; nucleotides not matched to a gene: 1. The CDR3 consists of 13 residues. The CDR3 loop is CASSLDGTGEAFF. The CDR3, as DNA: TGTGCCAGCAGCTTAGATGGGACAGGGGAAGCTTTCTTT.

V usage is TRBV4-2 and J usage is TRBJ1-2; no reliable D call. This CDR3 has 11 amino acids. CDR1 is LGHNA and CDR2 is YNFKEQ in the germline V gene. Trimming pared 6 bases from V and 3 bases from J, leaving 5 bases between. DNA of the CDR3: TGTGCCAGCAGAGCCCACTATGGCTACACCTTC. Amino acids: CASRAHYGYTF.

This clone was detected only once. V usage is TRBV3-1 (or the pseudogene TRBV3-2) and J usage is TRBJ2-7; 8 nucleotides match TRBD1. V was pared by 1 base and J by 0 bases, with 5 bases of the junction left unmatched. The germline V gene encodes CDR1 LGHDT and CDR2 YNNKEL (reference sequence). This CDR3 spans 16 amino acids. The CDR3 sequence: CASSQVGQASSYEQYF. CDR3 sequence (DNA): TGTGCCAGCAGCCAAGTGGGACAGGCGAGCTCCTACGAGCAGTACTTC.

This clone was observed a few times. V and J are TRBV5-3 and TRBJ1-5; a weak D match, TRBD1 (6 bases). TRBV5-3 is reported as an ORF; its role is uncertain. Trimming stripped 2 bases from V and 6 bases from J, with 12 bases between. This CDR3 spans 14 amino acids. CDR3 sequence: CARSFRQESQPQHF. The CDR3 nucleotides read TGTGCCAGAAGCTTCCGACAGGAGTCTCAGCCCCAGCATTTT.

The chain couples TRBV15 to TRBJ2-7; a weak D match, TRBD1 (5 bases). This CDR3 region has 15 residues. Deletions cut 5 bases from V and 2 bases from J, with 16 bases between. Germline V gene sequence: CDR1 LNHNV, CDR2 YYDKDF (reference sequence). The CDR3 DNA reads TGTGCCACCAGCCAGGGTCTTGGTTCAGCCTACGAGCAGTACTTC. Protein sequence: CATSQGLGSAYEQYF.

The chain couples TRBV5-5 to TRBJ2-7; TRBD1 is a possible D gene (6 bases). The V and J ends lost 3 bases and 2 bases respectively, with 30 bases between them. The CDR3 consists of 20 residues. The germline CDR1 and CDR2 sequences are SGHKS and YYEKEE (reference sequence). CDR3 nucleotide sequence: TGTGCCAGCAGCTCAACTCTTGTGTTGGGGGCGCTTTATTCAACCTACGAGCAGTACTTC. This sequence encodes CASSSTLVLGALYSTYEQYF.

The sample holds one count of this clone. The chain couples TRBV15 to TRBJ2-3; 9 bases map to TRBD1. CDR1 is LNHNV and CDR2 is YYDKDF in the germline V gene (reference sequence). The CDR3 has 14 amino acids. The J segment lost 5 bases and the V segment lost 5 bases, leaving 5 bases of the junction unmatched. The CDR3 loop is CATSWDRAGDTQYF. The CDR3, as DNA: TGTGCCACCAGCTGGGACAGGGCGGGAGATACGCAGTATTTT. The full variable domain, its missing parts supplied by reference TRBV15 and TRBJ2-3, is DAMVIQNPRYQVTQFGKPVTLSCSQTLNHNVMYWYQQKSSQAPKLLFHYYDKDFNNEADTPDNFQSRRPNTSFCFLDIRSPGLGDTAMYLCATSWDRAGDTQYFGPGTRLTVL.

CDR3 bases: TGTGCCAGCAGCTTAGCGCCAGGGGGCGACTATGGCTACACCTTC. The encoded protein is CASSLAPGGDYGYTF. The V gene is TRBV7-8, the J gene TRBJ1-2; 8 nucleotides align to TRBD1. CDR3 length: 15 amino acids. The junction had 3 bases not matched to a gene; V was cut back by 0 bases and J by 3 bases. The germline gives CDR1 SGHVS, CDR2 FQNEAQ.

The gene calls are TRBV30 and TRBJ2-1; possibly TRBD1 for D (6 bases). Germline CDR1 GTSNPN, CDR2 SVGIG (reference sequence). CDR3 length equals 12 residues. The ends were cut back, 3 bases at V and 7 bases at J, with 10 bases in the middle. DNA of the CDR3: TGTGCCTGGAGGCACAGGGTAAATGAGCAGTTCTTC. Translation: CAWRHRVNEQFF.

This sequence joins TRBV18 and TRBJ2-1; tentatively, D is TRBD2 (6 bases). Trimming shortened V by 4 bases and J by 0 bases, and 7 bases separated the two germline ends. The CDR3 spans 14 residues. CDR1 and CDR2 from the germline V gene are KGHSH and LQKENI. CDR3 DNA: TGTGCCAGCTCACTCGGGAGCTCCTACAATGAGCAGTTCTTC. It translates to CASSLGSSYNEQFF. Supplemented by reference TRBV18 and TRBJ2-1, the full variable domain reads NAGVMQNPRHLVRRRGQEARLRCSPMKGHSHVYWYRQLPEEGLKFMVYLQKENIIDESGMPKERFSAEFPKEGPSILRIQQVVRGDSAAYFCASSLGSSYNEQFFGPGTRLTVL.

The V call is TRBV5-4, the J call TRBJ2-2; 15 nucleotides line up with TRBD2. Germline V gives CDR1 SGHNT, CDR2 YYREEE (reference sequence). The trim removed 0 bases at V and 11 bases at J, leaving 5 bases unmatched. This CDR3 comprises 16 residues. The CDR3 nucleotides are TGTGCCAGCAGCTTGGAGCAGGGACTAGCGGGGGGAGAGCTGTTTTTT. This encodes CASSLEQGLAGGELFF.

The chain is built from TRBV13 and TRBJ1-2, with TRBD1 matching 8 bases. The CDR3 extends over 13 amino acids. Germline assignment: CDR1 PRHDT and CDR2 FYEKMQ (reference sequence). Trimming took 5 bases from V and 8 from J; bases not matched to a gene: 7. This CDR3 is CASSTRGPGGYTF. The CDR3 coding sequence is TGTGCCAGCAGCACCAGGGGGCCCGGCGGCTACACCTTC.

This chain links TRBV2 with TRBJ1-2; TRBD1 aligns across 8 bases. CDR1 is SNHLY, CDR2 FYNNEI, per germline. The CDR3 spans 12 residues. J was trimmed by 7 bases and V by 7 bases; bases with no gene match: 5. This chain's CDR3 is CASKDRDGGYTF. The CDR3 bases are TGTGCCAGCAAGGACAGGGATGGTGGCTACACCTTC.

This clone was seen a handful of times. The rearrangement joins TRBV2 to TRBJ2-7; 9 bases are shared with TRBD1. Germline V gives CDR1 SNHLY, CDR2 FYNNEI. V shed 6 bases and J 3 bases; nucleotides not matched to a gene: 6. The CDR3 has 14 amino acids. The CDR3 protein is CASSEDRGGYEQYF. CDR3 sequence (DNA): TGTGCCAGCAGCGAGGACAGGGGCGGCTACGAGCAGTACTTC.

The CDR3 protein is CAWSVLTSGGGETQYF. The CDR3, as DNA: TGTGCCTGGAGTGTACTAACTAGCGGGGGGGGAGAGACCCAGTACTTC. V and J are TRBV30 and TRBJ2-5; 13 bases are shared with TRBD2. With V trimmed by 0 bases and J by 4 bases, 5 bases remained unmatched. CDR3 size: 16 residues. Per the germline V gene, CDR1 is GTSNPN and CDR2 is SVGIG (reference sequence). The full variable domain, in which reference TRBV30 and TRBJ2-5 provide the parts outside the CDR3, is SQTIHQWPATLVQPVGSPLSLECTVEGTSNPNLYWYRQAAGRGLQLLFYSVGIGQISSEVPQNLSASRPQDRQFILSSKKLLLSDSGFYLCAWSVLTSGGGETQYFGPGTRLLVL.

This sequence joins TRBV20-1 and TRBJ2-5; D is uncertain. Germline lookup yields CDR1 DFQATT and CDR2 SNEGSKA (reference sequence). The V gene lost 3 bases and the J gene lost 5 bases, with 7 bases spanning the gap. CDR3 length: 11 amino acids. The CDR3 DNA follows: TGCAGTGCTAGTCGGGTTGAGACCCAGTACTTC. It encodes CSASRVETQYF.

The rearrangement links TRBV3-1 (or the pseudogene TRBV3-2) to TRBJ1-3; 8 positions agree with TRBD1. This CDR3 has 17 residues. Losses at the gene ends were 4 bases for V and 1 base for J; bases not matched to a gene: 9. Germline-derived CDR1 and CDR2 are LGHDT and YNNKEL (reference sequence). CDR3: CASSPRTGKTSGNTIYF. DNA of the CDR3: TGTGCCAGCAGCCCCAGGACAGGGAAGACTTCTGGAAACACCATATATTTT.

The chain couples TRBV19 to TRBJ1-4; D remains ambiguous. Trimming shortened V by 10 bases and J by 7 bases, and 13 bases separated the two germline ends. CDR1 and CDR2 from the germline V gene are LNHDA and SQIVND (reference sequence). This CDR3 is built from 12 residues. CDR3 sequence reads: CATERGSEKLFF. The CDR3 DNA sequence: TGTGCCACCGAGCGGGGAAGTGAAAAACTGTTTTTT.

The chain uses TRBV20-1 and TRBJ1-4; weak D call: TRBD1 (6 bases). The CDR3 spans 14 residues. V lost 3 bases and J lost 3, with 11 bases in between. Germline assignment: CDR1 DFQATT and CDR2 SNEGSKA (reference sequence). The CDR3 DNA is TGCAGTGCTAGTCCGTCAGGGGCTAATGAAAAACTGTTTTTT. Protein product: CSASPSGANEKLFF.

The chain employs TRBV19 and TRBJ1-1; possible D gene TRBD1, 5 bases. Germline V gene data show CDR1 as LNHDA and CDR2 as SQIVND (reference sequence). Trimming removed 6 bases at V and 3 bases at J, with 14 bases between. This CDR3 is built from 14 residues. The CDR3 reads CASSWRAGDTEAFF. CDR3 nucleotide sequence: TGTGCCAGTAGCTGGAGAGCGGGGGACACTGAAGCTTTCTTT.